The TCR beta chain under discussion was sequenced for a study of blood T cell repertoires in COVID-19. Overall study context: Acute-phase and convalescent COVID-19 samples originated in the United States, Italy and Spain. Sources were T cells, B-cell-depleted T cells, or PBMCs; the material itself was cDNA or gDNA.

Methods used by the authors: Using reference gene primer amplification, nucleated cell counts were estimated. Profiled with immunoSEQ multiplex PCR; TCRdb holds only in-frame clones, not every one. Clone size and V and J calls were adopted from that table, with D and trimming inferred from the DNA. The table has about 26,000 clones, roughly 90% seen once. With 1 base clipped from V and 6 bases from J, the junction kept 5 bases outside the gene matches. The CDR3 has 15 amino acids. CDR1 and CDR2 (germline): KGHSH, LQKENI. The sequenced sample was peripheral blood. The sequence was collected from a human donor in a cohort sampled during active COVID-19. The chain employs TRBV18 and TRBJ2-3, with 9 positions matching TRBD2. The CDR3 spells CASSPLAGAGDTQYF. The DNA for the CDR3 is TGTGCCAGCTCACCACTAGCGGGAGCTGGGGATACGCAGTATTTT.